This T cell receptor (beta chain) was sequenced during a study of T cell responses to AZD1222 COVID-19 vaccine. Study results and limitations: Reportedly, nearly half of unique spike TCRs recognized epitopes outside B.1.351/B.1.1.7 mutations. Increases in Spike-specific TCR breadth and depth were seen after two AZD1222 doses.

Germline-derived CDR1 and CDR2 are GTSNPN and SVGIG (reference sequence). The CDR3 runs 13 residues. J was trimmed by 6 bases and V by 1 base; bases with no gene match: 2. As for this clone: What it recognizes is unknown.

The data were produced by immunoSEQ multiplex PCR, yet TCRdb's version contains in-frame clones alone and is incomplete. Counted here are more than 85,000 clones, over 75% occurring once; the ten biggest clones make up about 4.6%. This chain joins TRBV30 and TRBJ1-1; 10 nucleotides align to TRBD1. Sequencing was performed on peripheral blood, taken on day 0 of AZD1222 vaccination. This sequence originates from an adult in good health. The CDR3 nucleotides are TGTGCCTGGAGTGGACAGGGGGCCGCTGAAGCTTTCTTT. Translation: CAWSGQGAAEAFF.